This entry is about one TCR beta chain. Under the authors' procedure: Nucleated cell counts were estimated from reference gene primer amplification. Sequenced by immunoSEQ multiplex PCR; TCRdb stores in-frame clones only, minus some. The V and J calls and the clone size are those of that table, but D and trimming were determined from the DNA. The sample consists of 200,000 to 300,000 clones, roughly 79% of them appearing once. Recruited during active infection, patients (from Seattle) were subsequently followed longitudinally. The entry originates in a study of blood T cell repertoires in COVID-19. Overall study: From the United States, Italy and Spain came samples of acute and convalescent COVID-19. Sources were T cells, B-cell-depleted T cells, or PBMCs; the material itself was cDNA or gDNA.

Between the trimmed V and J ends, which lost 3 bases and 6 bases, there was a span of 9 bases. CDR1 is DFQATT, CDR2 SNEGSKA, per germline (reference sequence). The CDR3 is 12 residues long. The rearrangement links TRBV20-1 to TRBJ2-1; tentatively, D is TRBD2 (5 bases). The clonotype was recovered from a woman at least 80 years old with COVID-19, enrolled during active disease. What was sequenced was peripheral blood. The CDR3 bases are TGCAGTGCTAGTATTACTAGCAATGAGCAGTTCTTC. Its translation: CSASITSNEQFF.